This T cell receptor beta chain was observed in a study of shared clonotypes between healthy human individuals. Turning to the study itself: Plates per donor: three CD4 naive, three CD4 memory, two CD8 naive, one CD8 memory. Study-wide findings and caveats: Among donors, sharing of clonotypes was expected to be affected by sequencing depth.

A note on this clone: What it binds is not known.

The germline gives CDR1 SGHNT, CDR2 YYREEE (reference sequence). The CDR3 is 16 amino acids. V lost 0 bases and J 1 base, leaving 14 bases between the germline ends. Profiling relied on immunoSEQ multiplex PCR, and the TCRdb table lists in-frame clones only, not all of them. Of roughly 1.5 million clones in the sample, roughly 98% are singletons; the top ten hold roughly 0.4%. The sequenced material came from naive CD4+ T cells sorted from blood. Regarding subset: CD45RA+ positively selected. The TCR sequence derives from a young man in good health. This chain joins TRBV5-4 and TRBJ2-7; D is unclear. The DNA for the CDR3 is TGTGCCAGCAGCTTGGGAGGCGCACTAACGTCCTACGAGCAGTACTTC. This encodes CASSLGGALTSYEQYF.